Below, one T cell receptor beta chain is given with its context. The antigen remains unidentified. V gave up 6 bases and J gave up 6 bases, with 12 bases separating them. Germline CDR1 reads SNHLY; CDR2 reads FYNNEI. The CDR3 extends over 13 amino acids. This sample was taken from a study of cytomegalovirus exposure and HLA in healthy donors. In the study overall: Ancestry clustering placed around four fifths of under 450 genotyped donors in the Caucasian-associated cluster. Points from the study as a whole: A missense variant in DCLRE1C was later tied to TCR beta V- and J-gene trimming. A later analysis reportedly found that, within productive TCRs, an Asian-associated ancestry cluster had fewer N-insertions than the mean observed across the approximately 700 donors. A later analysis linked some 17,000 TCR beta sequences to HLA alleles at 0.05 false discovery rate.

The study ran its PCR with 60 Vbeta and 13 Jbeta primers. Some clones are missing from TCRdb's copy, which holds only in-frame ones; the method was immunoSEQ multiplex PCR. This sample has about 110,000 clones, with under 80% found just once. The source of this sequence is a woman between 45 and 65 years old in good health and CMV-seropositive. The chain employs TRBV2 and TRBJ2-1, with D possibly being TRBD2 (6 bases). The sequenced sample consisted of PBMCs. CDR3 amino acids: CASRPGLSNEQFF. The CDR3 DNA reads TGTGCCAGCAGACCGGGACTCAGCAATGAGCAGTTCTTC.